The source of this T cell receptor beta chain is a study of blood T cell repertoires in COVID-19 (dated by TCRdb to 2020 to 2021). About the full investigation: The collaborator samples originated in the United States, Italy and Spain and spanned the acute and convalescent phases of COVID-19. Subjects who had been exposed to COVID-19, were actively infected with it, or had recovered from it provided the deeply sampled blood TCRbeta repertoires that made up the dataset. The repertoires were made available in a free public database intended to serve as a resource for research on the immune response to SARS-CoV-2. A de-identified subject ID, COVID-19 status, age in years and sex were almost always included in the sample metadata. Samples were obtained from the ongoing ImmuneRACE study (first 160 participants) and from 1,000 to 1,500 subjects provided by 6 global collaborators. The prospective study material was composed of cDNA or gDNA derived from T cells, B-cell-depleted T cells, or PBMCs. Where available, HLA class I and class II types were taken from metadata supplied by the sample provider and were not determined by assay-based typing. Overall study results and their limits: Clinical and demographic metadata were provided uncurated, with the amount varying by source and participant.

The immunoSEQ Assay, a bias-controlled multiplex PCR, was used to amplify TCRbeta CDR3 regions from genomic DNA. From the authors' description of their analysis: The number of nucleated cells in each sample was estimated from the amplification of reference gene primers within the assay. To quantify the absolute abundance of each unique TCRbeta CDR3 rearrangement, sequence reads were collapsed and filtered. For each sample, productive Simpson clonality was calculated as the square root of Simpson's diversity index over productive rearrangements. In its TCRdb copy, this immuneACCESS table keeps in-frame sequences only and misses some clones. Where compared with another copy, unresolved V genes explain less than half of these, and the others have no known cause. V and J calls plus clone size are reproduced from that table; the DNA served to infer D and trimming. The sample records roughly 230,000 clones, under 85% of which are singletons. Roughly 5.5% of the sample goes to the ten largest clones.

Remarks on this clone: Its recognized antigen is unknown. Per-base quality was not reported, and no clone a single base away is much larger than it.

The germline V gene gives CDR1 as SGHTA and CDR2 as FQGNSA. From the cysteine through the phenylalanine, the CDR3 covers 16 amino acids. The entry retains the CDR3 DNA only, 48 bases that are in frame from base 1. V drops 2 bases and J drops 7 bases, leaving 21 bases in between. Each collaborating institution followed its own protocols to collect whole blood in K2EDTA tubes. For TCRbeta analysis, collaborators shipped samples as frozen whole blood, isolated PBMCs, or DNA extracted from either of those sample types. The V and J genes are TRBV7-2 and TRBJ2-7, with TRBD2 tentatively as D gene (7 bases match). The receptor was isolated from a human donor in a cohort sampled during active COVID-19. Sequencing used peripheral blood. DNA sequence: TGTGCCAGCAGCTTAACCCGGACTAGGGGGTTGTTTGAGCAGTACTTC. This gives the protein CASSLTRTRGLFEQYF.